The entry that follows covers one T cell receptor (beta chain) sequence. Original handling: Cell counts per sample came from amplifying reference gene primers. Sequencing used immunoSEQ multiplex PCR; TCRdb keeps in-frame clones, though not all of them. From that table come the V and J calls and clone size; the DNA was used to work out D and trimming. The table has more than 75,000 clones, more than 70% seen once. The sample comes from a study of blood T cell repertoires in COVID-19. The CDR3 is 15 amino acids. Trimming left V 2 bases short and J 6 bases short, with 13 bases between. Germline-derived CDR1 and CDR2 are LNHDA and SQIVND (reference sequence).

Source material: peripheral blood. The V gene is TRBV19, the J gene TRBJ2-2; maybe TRBD1 (6 bases). The clonotype was recovered from a woman between 70 and 85 years old with acute or convalescent COVID-19. CDR3 sequence (DNA): TGTGCCAGTAGTATAAAGGGGGTATGGGCCGGGGAGCTGTTTTTT. Its protein is CASSIKGVWAGELFF.